This T cell receptor beta chain was found in a study of CD8 T cells in Susac syndrome. Study in general: Active disease was present in over 5 of the sequenced Susac syndrome patients, whereas eight or nine of them were in remission. Patients with Susac syndrome were therapy-naive, on corticosteroids, or on intravenous immunoglobulin alone at the time that blood was drawn. Regarding the study as a whole: It was in TEMRA cells and active patients that Susac CD8+ clonal expansion peaked.

TCR beta from blood CD8+ and CD4+ T cells was sequenced. It was with random hexamers that roughly 0.45 to 1 ug RNA was reverse transcribed. Each CDR3 protein is one row after TCRdb ran MiXCR on the immunoSEQ multiplex PCR reads. Of some 97,000 distinct CDR3 sequences listed, 95% were seen once; the top ten hold around 0.3%. V was pared by 4 bases and J by 7 bases, with 4 bases of the junction left unmatched. Germline CDR1 reads SQVTM; CDR2 reads ANQGSEA. The CDR3 covers 12 residues. The table lists this clonotype with a count of one. As yet, its antigen is unknown. Input material: CD8+ T cells from PBMCs. V usage is TRBV29-1 and J usage is TRBJ2-1; the match to TRBD1 covers 7 bases. The source of this sequence is a human donor with Susac syndrome. The CDR3 bases are TGCAGCGTTGTGGGACAGATGAATGAGCAGTTCTTC. Protein: CSVVGQMNEQFF.